This T cell receptor (beta chain) was retrieved from a study of blood T cells in healthy people across ages. Study-wide points: Whereas aged donors had fewer naive CD4+ cells, long-lived donors had more of them and higher diversity. Significant beta diversity loss was already apparent by age roughly 38, declining roughly linearly.

In its sample, this clonotype was seen a few times. Its specificity is unknown. Healthy individuals of Caucasian origin from Russia, aged roughly 6 to 100, served as donors. Then a second PCR, running about 6 to 12 cycles, was carried out with a sample-barcoded 5' primer and a J-beta primer mix. Paired-end reads containing CDR3 totaled no fewer than 3 million for each sample. One entry per CDR3 protein, called by TCRdb with MiXCR from the 5' RACE reads. Seen here are 1.5 million to 2 million distinct CDR3 sequences, less than 50% observed once, and the top ten hold around 2.1%. CDR3 length equals 15 residues. Germline CDR1 and CDR2: SQVTM and ANQGSEA. Trimming removed 6 bases at V and 6 bases at J, with 21 bases between.

The chain carries TRBV29-1 and TRBJ2-1; D may correspond to TRBD1 or TRBD2 (5 bases each). Sequencing used blood. This receptor was obtained from a woman aged 40-49 years in good health. The CDR3 region has the DNA TGCAGCGTGGCCCGGGACCCCGACCCGGGCAATGAGCAGTTCTTC. It encodes CSVARDPDPGNEQFF.